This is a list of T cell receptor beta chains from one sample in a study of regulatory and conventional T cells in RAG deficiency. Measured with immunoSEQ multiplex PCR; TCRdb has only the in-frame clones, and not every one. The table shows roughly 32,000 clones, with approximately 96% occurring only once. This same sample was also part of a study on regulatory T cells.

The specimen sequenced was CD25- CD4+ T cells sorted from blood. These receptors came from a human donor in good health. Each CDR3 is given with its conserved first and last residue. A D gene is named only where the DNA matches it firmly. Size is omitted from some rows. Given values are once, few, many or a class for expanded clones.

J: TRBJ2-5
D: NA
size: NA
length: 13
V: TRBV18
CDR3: CASSQQGFETQYF
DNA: TGTGCCAGCTCCCAACAGGGTTTCGAGACCCAGTACTTC

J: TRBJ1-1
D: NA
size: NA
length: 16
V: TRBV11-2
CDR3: CASSQGRGPMNTEAFF
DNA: TGTGCCAGCAGCCAGGGGAGGGGACCGATGAACACTGAAGCTTTCTTT

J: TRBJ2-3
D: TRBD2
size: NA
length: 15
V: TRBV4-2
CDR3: CASHLSGASTDTQYF
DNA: TGTGCCAGCCACCTTAGCGGGGCTAGCACAGATACGCAGTATTTT

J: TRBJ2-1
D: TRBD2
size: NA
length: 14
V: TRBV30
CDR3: CAWSRTSSYNEQFF
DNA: TGTGCCTGGAGTCGGACTAGCTCCTACAATGAGCAGTTCTTC

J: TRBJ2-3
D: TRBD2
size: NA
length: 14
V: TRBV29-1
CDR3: CSGSTSGSSDTQYF
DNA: TGCAGCGGATCGACTAGCGGGAGTTCAGATACGCAGTATTTT

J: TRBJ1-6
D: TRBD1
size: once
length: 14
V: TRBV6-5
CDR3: CASSPGTGGSPLHF
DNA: TGTGCCAGCAGTCCCGGGACAGGGGGGTCACCCCTCCACTTT

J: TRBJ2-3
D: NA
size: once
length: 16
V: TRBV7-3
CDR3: CASSFQNGLIADTQYF
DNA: TGTGCCAGCAGCTTTCAAAACGGGTTAATCGCAGATACGCAGTATTTT

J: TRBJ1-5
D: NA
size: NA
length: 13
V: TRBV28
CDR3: CASSFRNNQPQHF
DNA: TGTGCCAGCAGTTTCAGAAACAATCAGCCCCAGCATTTT

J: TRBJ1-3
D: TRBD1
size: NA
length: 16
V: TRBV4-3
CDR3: CASSQGDRGTGNTIYF
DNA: TGCGCCAGCAGCCAAGGGGACAGGGGGACTGGAAACACCATATATTTT

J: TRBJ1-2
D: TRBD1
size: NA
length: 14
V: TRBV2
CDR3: CASSPRQGAGGYTF
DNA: TGTGCCAGCAGTCCTAGACAGGGGGCTGGGGGCTACACCTTC

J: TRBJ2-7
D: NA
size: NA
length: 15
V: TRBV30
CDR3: CAWSRFSSSSYEQYF
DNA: TGTGCCTGGAGTCGTTTCTCGTCGAGCTCCTACGAGCAGTACTTC

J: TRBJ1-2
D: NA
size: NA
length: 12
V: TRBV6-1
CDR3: CASSQSNYGYTF
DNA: TGTGCCAGCAGTCAGTCTAACTATGGCTACACCTTC

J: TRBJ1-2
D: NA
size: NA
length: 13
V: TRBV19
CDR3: CASSRSQDYGYTF
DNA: TGTGCCAGTAGTAGATCCCAGGACTATGGCTACACCTTC

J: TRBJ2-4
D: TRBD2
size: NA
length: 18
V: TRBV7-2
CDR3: CASSLAETSGGARNIQYF
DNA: TGTGCCAGCAGCTTAGCGGAAACTAGCGGGGGGGCGAGAAACATTCAGTACTTC

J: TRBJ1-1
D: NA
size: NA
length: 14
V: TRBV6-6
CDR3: CASSYPEGVTEAFF
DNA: TGTGCCAGCAGTTACCCAGAGGGAGTGACTGAAGCTTTCTTT

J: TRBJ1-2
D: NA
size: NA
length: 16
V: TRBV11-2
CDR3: CASSFGGNTPNYGYTF
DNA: TGTGCCAGCAGCTTTGGAGGGAATACCCCTAACTATGGCTACACCTTC

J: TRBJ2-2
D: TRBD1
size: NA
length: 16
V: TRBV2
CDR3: CASRKSRDRGPGELFF
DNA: TGTGCCAGCAGAAAAAGCCGGGACAGGGGGCCCGGGGAGCTGTTTTTT

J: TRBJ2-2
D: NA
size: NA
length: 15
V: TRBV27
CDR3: CASTSKGSPRGELFF
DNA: TGTGCCAGCACCTCGAAAGGAAGCCCGCGGGGGGAGCTGTTTTTT

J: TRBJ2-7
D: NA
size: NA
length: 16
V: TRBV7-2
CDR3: CASSPMARGTSYEQYF
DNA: TGTGCCAGCAGCCCCATGGCCAGGGGTACTTCCTACGAGCAGTACTTC

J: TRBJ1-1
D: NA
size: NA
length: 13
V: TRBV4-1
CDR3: CASSQDYISEAFF
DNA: TGCGCCAGCAGCCAAGATTATATATCTGAAGCTTTCTTT

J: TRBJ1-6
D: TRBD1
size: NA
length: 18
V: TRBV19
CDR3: CASSLAGQGRSYNSPLHF
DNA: TGTGCCAGTAGTCTCGCGGGACAGGGTCGCTCCTATAATTCACCCCTCCACTTT

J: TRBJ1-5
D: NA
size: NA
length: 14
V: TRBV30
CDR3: CAWSPGAPAQPQHF
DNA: TGTGCCTGGAGTCCAGGGGCGCCGGCCCAGCCCCAGCATTTT

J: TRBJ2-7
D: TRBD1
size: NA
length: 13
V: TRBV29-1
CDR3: CSVPGQGAEKQYF
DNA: TGCAGCGTCCCGGGACAGGGGGCAGAGAAGCAGTACTTC

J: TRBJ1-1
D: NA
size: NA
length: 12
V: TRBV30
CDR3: CAGAGTPTPAFF
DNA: TGTGCCGGAGCCGGGACACCGACCCCGGCTTTCTTT

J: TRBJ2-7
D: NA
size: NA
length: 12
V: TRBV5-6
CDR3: CASSLDTYEQYF
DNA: TGTGCCAGCAGCTTGGACACCTACGAGCAGTACTTC

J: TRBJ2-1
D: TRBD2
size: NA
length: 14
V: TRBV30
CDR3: CAYHRTSGGREQFF
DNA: TGTGCCTACCACCGGACTAGCGGGGGTCGGGAGCAGTTCTTC

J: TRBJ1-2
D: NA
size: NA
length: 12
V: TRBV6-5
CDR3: CASAREGYGYTF
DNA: TGTGCCAGCGCTCGGGAGGGCTATGGCTACACCTTC

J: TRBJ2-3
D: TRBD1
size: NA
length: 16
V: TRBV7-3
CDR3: CASSPGTGTSTDTQYF
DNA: TGTGCCAGCAGCCCGGGGACAGGTACTAGCACAGATACGCAGTATTTT

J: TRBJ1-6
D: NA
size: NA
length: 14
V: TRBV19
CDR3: CASLPTGFSSPLHF
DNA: TGTGCCAGTCTCCCCACCGGGTTTAGTTCACCCCTCCACTTT

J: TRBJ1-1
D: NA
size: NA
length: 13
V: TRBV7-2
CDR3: CASSLARGTEAFF
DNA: TGTGCCAGCAGCTTAGCCCGGGGTACTGAAGCTTTCTTT

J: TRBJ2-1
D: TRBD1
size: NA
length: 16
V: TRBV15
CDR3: CATSRGQGNSYNEQFF
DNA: TGTGCCACCAGCAGGGGACAGGGCAACTCCTACAATGAGCAGTTCTTC

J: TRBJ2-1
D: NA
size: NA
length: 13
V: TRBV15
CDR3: CATSRDKVGGQFF
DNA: TGTGCCACCAGCAGAGATAAGGTGGGGGGGCAGTTCTTC

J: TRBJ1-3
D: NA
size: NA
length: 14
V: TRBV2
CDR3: CASSERGYGNTIYF
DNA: TGTGCCAGCAGTGAAAGGGGGTACGGAAACACCATATATTTT

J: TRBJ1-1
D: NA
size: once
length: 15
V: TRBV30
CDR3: CAWRVQGGLNTEAFF
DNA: TGTGCCTGGAGGGTCCAGGGTGGGTTGAACACTGAAGCTTTCTTT

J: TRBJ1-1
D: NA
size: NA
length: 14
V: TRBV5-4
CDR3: CASSLFGGLSEAFF
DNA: TGTGCCAGCAGCTTGTTCGGAGGGTTATCTGAAGCTTTCTTT

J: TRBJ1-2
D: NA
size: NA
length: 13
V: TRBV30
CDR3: CATYEEGYYGYTF
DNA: TGTGCCACTTATGAGGAGGGGTACTATGGCTACACCTTC

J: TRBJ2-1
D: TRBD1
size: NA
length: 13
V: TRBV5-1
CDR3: CASSWTGGNEQFF
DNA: TGCGCCAGCAGCTGGACAGGGGGCAATGAGCAGTTCTTC

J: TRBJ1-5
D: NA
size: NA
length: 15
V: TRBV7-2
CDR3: CASSLVDGGNQPQHF
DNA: TGTGCCAGCAGCTTAGTTGATGGAGGCAATCAGCCCCAGCATTTT